This T cell receptor beta chain was observed in a study of regulatory T cells in long-lasting Graves disease (dated by TCRdb to about 2021). As for the study more broadly: Newly diagnosed Graves' disease patients had taken antithyroid drugs for less than 3 months. The study was registered as a clinical trial and conducted in China. A total of about 35 samples underwent TCR sequencing, from about 13 patients with persistent Graves' disease and 20 patients with newly diagnosed Graves' disease. Persistent Graves' disease patients were compared with newly diagnosed Graves' disease patients by peripheral blood TCR sequencing and RNA sequencing.

This clonotype occurred many times. Its antigen is currently not known. Base-call qualities are not available, and no considerably larger clone is one nucleotide away. The time point label of this sample denotes: newly diagnosed GD, antithyroid drugs for less than 3 months. RNA was extracted from PBMCs in TRIzol for both TCR sequencing and RNA sequencing. The diagnosis of Graves' disease was made according to American Thyroid Association guidelines. The patients came from an endocrinology department in Xi'an, China. Each patient gave around 9.2 milliliters of peripheral blood, collected in an EDTA anticoagulant tube. Ficoll Paque Plus density gradient separation was used to isolate PBMCs, and no additional T cell sorting was done. An Agilent 2100 Bioanalyzer and agarose gel were used to check RNA quality, while a NanoDrop 2000 measured RNA concentration. Results the study describes overall, beyond this receptor: Only the TCR beta chain was sequenced and analyzed. TRBV28, TRBJ1-2 and TRBJ2-5 were preferentially used in persistent disease, while TRBV20-1 and TRBJ2-1 were favored in newly diagnosed disease. Only peripheral blood was studied, because thyroid tissue, the primary lesion, was inaccessible. Compared with newly diagnosed patients, persistent Graves' disease patients had lower TCR Shannon entropy and fewer highly expanded clones, which suggests clonal expansion. As a limitation, the authors acknowledged that the small sample size may reduce accuracy. A larger number of public clonotypes was shared among persistent patients (approximately 3,000) than among newly diagnosed patients (about 990).

The receptor library was made with multiplex PCR. The sequencer was an Illumina HiSeq 4000. iRepertoire HTBI primers and Arm-PCR amplification of CDR3 regions were used to construct TCR beta libraries. Gel purification was performed on PCR products prior to sequencing. The paper's data handling went like this. Gene usage analysis of CDR3 amino acid clonotypes used the 60 to 75 TRBV and fewer than 15 TRBJ segments found across samples. COPE and FqMerger were used to merge the filtered high-quality paired reads into contigs. BLAST was used to align contigs to IMGT TRBV, TRBD and TRBJ reference genes, with CDR3 defined following IMGT. Highly expanded clones were defined as clonotypes with a frequency above 0.1%. Shannon entropy was used to measure repertoire diversity, and the Gini coefficient was used to measure V-J evenness. Clonotypes shared by more than one individual were considered public. TCRdb trimmed the raw reads at Q25, called clones with MiXCR and kept productive beta chains. Here each entry gathers all rows of one CDR3 protein and keeps the most common genes and DNA. V and J calls and clone size were set by TCRdb, not the authors. The sample table holds hundreds of thousands of distinct CDR3 sequences, of which approximately 15% were seen once. The top ten clones comprise 30% of the sample.

The germline V gene encodes CDR1 SGHNT and CDR2 YENEEA. The CDR3 holds 16 amino acids from the cysteine to the phenylalanine. Left in the record is the CDR3 DNA by itself, 48 bases read in frame from the first base. After removal of 5 bases from V and 1 base from J, the junction retains 9 bases not matched to a gene. The same sample was also studied in work on T cells in Graves' hyperthyroidism and ophthalmopathy. The other study reports the following: Stable Graves' hyperthyroidism was defined as no progression to ophthalmopathy during 18 months of follow-up. Hyperthyroidism patients were aged 18 to 65 years and newly diagnosed, with disease duration of less than 2 months. Patients with uncontrolled infections, other autoimmune diseases, pregnancy or lactation were excluded. Diagnoses were established on the basis of clinical symptoms, serum thyroxine and TRAb, thyroid ultrasound, and orbital computed tomography. A first-round RT-PCR of the TCR CDR3 used the HTBI primer set with the Qiagen OneStep RT-PCR kit. Blood samples also contained most of the expanded thyroid clonotypes (frequency above 0.001), which suggests that blood repertoires may reflect thyroid immune responses. In cross-validation, a model built on a 13 V-J signature told ophthalmopathy apart from stable hyperthyroidism with approximately 90% sensitivity and about 81% specificity, and in testing the same model reached 80%/75%. In validation, the model predicted progression to ophthalmopathy with roughly 66% sensitivity and less than 80% specificity, a median of 6.5 months before onset. TCR V-J signatures able to tell the groups apart were searched for in a discovery cohort of 95 or so patients, of whom around 42 had Graves' ophthalmopathy and under 65 had stable Graves' hyperthyroidism. Prospective prediction of ophthalmopathy was tested in an independent validation cohort of some 19 hyperthyroidism patients and 17 patients who later progressed to ophthalmopathy. The roughly 94 discovery patients were randomly split 7:3 into training and test sets. The study also compared thyroid tissue and blood T-cell repertoires from a handful of Graves' hyperthyroidism patients. After blood sampling, hyperthyroidism patients were treated with methimazole at a starting dose of 30 mg daily, and ophthalmopathy patients were treated with high-dose intravenous methylprednisolone. A second multiplex PCR round built the libraries, followed by size selection and purification. Libraries were sequenced paired-end with 100 bp reads on an Illumina HiSeq2000. SOAPnuke was used to process the raw data, removing reads that contained adapters or uncalled bases, had a mean Phred below 15, or lacked an exact match to the constant primer or identifier. COPE v1.2.5 was used to merge high-quality paired reads, and clonotypes were defined as unique nucleotide sequences. Clonotypes were aligned to IMGT TRBV, TRBD and TRBJ reference segments using MiTCR v1.1. Analysis was restricted to V-J combinations with a frequency above 0.0001, which covered 99% to 99.2% of repertoires. The TCS score was defined as the ratio of F50 (clonal expansion) to E x V (chaos), calculated using BLOSUM62-based TCRdist between CDR3 peptides within each V-J. Welch's t-statistics and random forest reduced several hundred V-J features to 10 to 15, which were used in a naive Bayes classifier (R e1071). Sample size was not statistically predetermined, and blinding of investigators to group allocation was not performed. The paper describes TCR Vbeta CDR3 sequencing of 135 peripheral blood samples, made up of about 41 ophthalmopathy patients, roughly 72 hyperthyroidism patients and 17 progressor patients.

The TCR sequence derives from a man aged 40-49 years with Graves disease. Donor details come from another sample of the same person, matched by shared clones. The V gene is TRBV11-3 and the J gene is TRBJ2-5; 8 of the junction bases match TRBD2. The specimen was peripheral blood mononuclear cells (PBMCs), collected at new diagnosis, from a patient treated with antithyroid drugs. CDR3 region: CASSHASGGTQETQYF. The base sequence is TGTGCCAGCAGCCATGCAAGCGGGGGAACCCAAGAGACCCAGTACTTC.